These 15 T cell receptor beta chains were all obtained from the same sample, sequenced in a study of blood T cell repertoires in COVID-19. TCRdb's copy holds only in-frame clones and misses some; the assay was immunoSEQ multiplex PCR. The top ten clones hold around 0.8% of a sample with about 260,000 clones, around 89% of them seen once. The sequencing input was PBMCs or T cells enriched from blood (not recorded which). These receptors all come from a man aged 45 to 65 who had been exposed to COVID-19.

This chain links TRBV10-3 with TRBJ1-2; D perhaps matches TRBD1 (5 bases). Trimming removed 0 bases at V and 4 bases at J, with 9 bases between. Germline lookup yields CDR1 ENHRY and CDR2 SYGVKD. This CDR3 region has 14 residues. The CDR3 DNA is TGTGCCATCAGTGAGTCGGGGGGGGTCTATGGCTACACCTTC. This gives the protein CAISESGGVYGYTF.

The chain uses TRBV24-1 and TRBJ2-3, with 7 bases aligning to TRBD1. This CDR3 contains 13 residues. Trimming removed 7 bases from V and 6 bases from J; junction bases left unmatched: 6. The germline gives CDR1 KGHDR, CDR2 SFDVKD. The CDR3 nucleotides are TGTGCCACCAGAGACAGGGTGGTGGATACGCAGTATTTT. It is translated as CATRDRVVDTQYF.

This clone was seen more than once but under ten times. The CDR3 here is CASSLNLDRANTEAFF. Written as DNA, the CDR3 is TGTGCCAGCAGCCTTAACCTTGACAGGGCTAACACTGAAGCTTTCTTT. V usage is TRBV5-4 and J usage is TRBJ1-1; 7 bases are a match to TRBD1. The junction had 11 bases not matched to a gene; V was cut back by 4 bases and J by 2 bases. Germline CDR1 and CDR2: SGHNT and YYREEE (reference sequence). The CDR3 spans 16 residues.

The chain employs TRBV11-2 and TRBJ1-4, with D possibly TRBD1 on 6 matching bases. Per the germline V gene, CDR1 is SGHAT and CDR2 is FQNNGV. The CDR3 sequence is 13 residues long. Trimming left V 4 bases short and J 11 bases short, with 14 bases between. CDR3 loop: CASSSGHIGKLFF. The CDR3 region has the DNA TGTGCCAGCAGCTCGGGACATATTGGGAAACTGTTTTTT.

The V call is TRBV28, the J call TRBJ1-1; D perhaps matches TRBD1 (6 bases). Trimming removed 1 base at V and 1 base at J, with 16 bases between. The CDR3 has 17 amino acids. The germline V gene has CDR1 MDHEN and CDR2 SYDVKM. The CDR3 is CASSLLFSGAGNTEAFF. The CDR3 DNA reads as TGTGCCAGCAGTTTATTGTTTTCAGGGGCTGGGAACACTGAAGCTTTCTTT.

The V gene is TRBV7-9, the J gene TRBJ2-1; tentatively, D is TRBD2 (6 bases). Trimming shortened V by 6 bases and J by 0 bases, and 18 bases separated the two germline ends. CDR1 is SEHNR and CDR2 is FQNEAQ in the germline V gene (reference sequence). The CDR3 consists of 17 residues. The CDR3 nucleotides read TGTGCCAGCAGTTTTCCGTCTAGCGTCAGCTCCTACAATGAGCAGTTCTTC. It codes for CASSFPSSVSSYNEQFF.

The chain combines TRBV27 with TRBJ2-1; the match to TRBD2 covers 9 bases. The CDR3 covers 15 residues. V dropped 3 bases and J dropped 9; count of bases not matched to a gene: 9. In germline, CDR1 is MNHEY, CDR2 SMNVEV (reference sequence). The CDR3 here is CASSFSSGRTGEQFF. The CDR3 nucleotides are TGTGCCAGCAGTTTTTCCAGCGGGAGGACCGGTGAGCAGTTCTTC.

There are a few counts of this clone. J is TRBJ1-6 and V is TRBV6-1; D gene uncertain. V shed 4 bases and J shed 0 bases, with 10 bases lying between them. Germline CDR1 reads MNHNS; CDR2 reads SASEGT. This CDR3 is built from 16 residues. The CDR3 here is CASSGRRSSYNSPLHF. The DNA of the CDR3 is TGTGCCAGCAGTGGAAGGCGGAGCTCCTATAATTCACCCCTCCACTTT.

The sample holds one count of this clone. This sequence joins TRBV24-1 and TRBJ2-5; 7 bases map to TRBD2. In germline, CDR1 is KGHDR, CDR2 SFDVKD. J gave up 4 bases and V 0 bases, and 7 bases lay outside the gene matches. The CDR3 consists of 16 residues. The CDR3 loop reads CATSDLGGREGETQYF. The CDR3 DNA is TGTGCCACCAGTGATTTGGGAGGGAGGGAAGGAGAGACCCAGTACTTC.

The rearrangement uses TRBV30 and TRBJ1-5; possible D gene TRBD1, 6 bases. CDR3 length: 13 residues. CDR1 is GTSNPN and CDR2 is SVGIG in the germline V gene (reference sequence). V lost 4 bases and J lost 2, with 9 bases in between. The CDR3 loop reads CAWNRVGNQPQHF. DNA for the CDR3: TGTGCCTGGAACAGGGTTGGCAATCAGCCCCAGCATTTT. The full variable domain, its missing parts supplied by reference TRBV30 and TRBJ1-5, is SQTIHQWPATLVQPVGSPLSLECTVEGTSNPNLYWYRQAAGRGLQLLFYSVGIGQISSEVPQNLSASRPQDRQFILSSKKLLLSDSGFYLCAWNRVGNQPQHFGDGTRLSIL.

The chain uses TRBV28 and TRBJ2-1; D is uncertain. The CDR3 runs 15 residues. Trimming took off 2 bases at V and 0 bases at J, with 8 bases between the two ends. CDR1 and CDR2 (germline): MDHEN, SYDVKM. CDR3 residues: CASSLKLISYNEQFF. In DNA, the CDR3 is TGTGCCAGCAGTTTAAAACTTATCTCCTACAATGAGCAGTTCTTC.

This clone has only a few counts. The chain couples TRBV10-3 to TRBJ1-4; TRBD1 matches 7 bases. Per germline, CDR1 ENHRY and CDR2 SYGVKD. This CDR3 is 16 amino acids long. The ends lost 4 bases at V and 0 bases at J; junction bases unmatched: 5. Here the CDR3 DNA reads TGTGCCATCAGTGTTGCGGGACAGACAACTAATGAAAAACTGTTTTTT. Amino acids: CAISVAGQTTNEKLFF.

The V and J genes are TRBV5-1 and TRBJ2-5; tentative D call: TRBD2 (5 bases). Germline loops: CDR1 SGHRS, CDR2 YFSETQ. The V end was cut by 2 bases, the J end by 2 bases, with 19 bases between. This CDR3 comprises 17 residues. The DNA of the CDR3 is TGCGCCAGCAGCTTTGAGGGCCTCTGGGGTGCTCAAGAGACCCAGTACTTC. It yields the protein CASSFEGLWGAQETQYF.

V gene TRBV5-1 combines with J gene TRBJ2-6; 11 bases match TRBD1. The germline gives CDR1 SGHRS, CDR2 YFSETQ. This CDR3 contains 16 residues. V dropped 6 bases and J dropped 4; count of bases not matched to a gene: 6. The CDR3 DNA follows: TGCGCCAGCACCCGGACAGGGGGCTTCGGGGCCAACGTCCTGACTTTC. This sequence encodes CASTRTGGFGANVLTF. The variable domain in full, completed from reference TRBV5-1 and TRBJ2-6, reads KAGVTQTPRYLIKTRGQQVTLSCSPISGHRSVSWYQQTPGQGLQFLFEYFSETQRNKGNFPGRFSGRQFSNSRSEMNVSTLELGDSALYLCASTRTGGFGANVLTFGAGSRLTVL.

The DNA for the CDR3 is TGTGCCTGGAGTGCGGGAAGCAATCAGCCCCAGCATTTT. This sequence encodes CAWSAGSNQPQHF. The V call is TRBV30, the J call TRBJ1-5; no definite D call. This CDR3 is 13 amino acids long. Trimming stripped 1 base from V and 1 base from J, with 5 bases between. Germline V gene lookup returns CDR1 GTSNPN and CDR2 SVGIG (reference sequence).